The rows below give T cell receptor beta chains drawn from one sample of a study of blood T cell repertoires in COVID-19. The repertoire was sequenced with immunoSEQ multiplex PCR; TCRdb's copy has only in-frame clones and lacks some. This sample has under 300,000 clones; roughly 89% occur once, and the top ten carry approximately 2.1%. Sequencing was done on a sample of peripheral blood. The origin of the receptors is a man aged 30 to 45 who had recovered from COVID-19. Both conserved end residues are trimmed from each CDR3. Each record gives: J gene, D gene, clone size, V gene, CDR3 protein. D genes are given only for firm matches. Size is stated for part of the rows, as once, few or many counts, or as a class when the clone is expanded.

j_gene: TRBJ1-2
d_gene: .
abundance: .
v_gene: TRBV30
CDR3aa: AWKSQDSYGYT

j_gene: TRBJ2-7
d_gene: .
abundance: .
v_gene: TRBV19
CDR3aa: ASGHYEQY

j_gene: TRBJ2-3
d_gene: .
abundance: .
v_gene: TRBV6-5
CDR3aa: VTEGGGTGDTQY

j_gene: TRBJ2-2
d_gene: TRBD1
abundance: .
v_gene: TRBV18
CDR3aa: ASSPSRTGNTGELF

j_gene: TRBJ1-3
d_gene: .
abundance: .
v_gene: TRBV25-1
CDR3aa: ASSETGSGNTIY

j_gene: TRBJ1-3
d_gene: .
abundance: .
v_gene: TRBV13
CDR3aa: ASSLRVAGNTIY

j_gene: TRBJ2-5
d_gene: TRBD2
abundance: .
v_gene: TRBV5-1
CDR3aa: ASSLGPRGGAGEETQY

j_gene: TRBJ2-3
d_gene: .
abundance: once
v_gene: TRBV3-1/TRBV3-2
CDR3aa: ASSQGLEMY

j_gene: TRBJ2-3
d_gene: TRBD2
abundance: .
v_gene: TRBV5-4
CDR3aa: ASSGRGGGTDTQY

j_gene: TRBJ1-1
d_gene: .
abundance: .
v_gene: TRBV19
CDR3aa: ASSFGRRRAF

j_gene: TRBJ2-7
d_gene: .
abundance: .
v_gene: TRBV19
CDR3aa: ASGEFYEQY

j_gene: TRBJ1-5
d_gene: .
abundance: once
v_gene: TRBV7-9
CDR3aa: ASSLAPRNQPQH

j_gene: TRBJ1-3
d_gene: .
abundance: once
v_gene: TRBV5-1
CDR3aa: ASSLNTDSSGNTIY

j_gene: TRBJ1-5
d_gene: .
abundance: .
v_gene: TRBV5-5
CDR3aa: ASRQGGRGNQPQH

j_gene: TRBJ2-3
d_gene: TRBD1
abundance: .
v_gene: TRBV3-1/TRBV3-2
CDR3aa: ASSQDLVEGQKQY

j_gene: TRBJ2-5
d_gene: .
abundance: .
v_gene: TRBV6-5
CDR3aa: ASSYANTRETQY

j_gene: TRBJ2-3
d_gene: .
abundance: .
v_gene: TRBV7-6
CDR3aa: ASSWGPDPTDTQY

j_gene: TRBJ1-2
d_gene: TRBD1
abundance: .
v_gene: TRBV5-8
CDR3aa: ASSVDRRDYYGYT

j_gene: TRBJ1-1
d_gene: .
abundance: .
v_gene: TRBV19
CDR3aa: ASRGPRETEAF

j_gene: TRBJ1-2
d_gene: .
abundance: .
v_gene: TRBV27
CDR3aa: ASRNTREYGYT

j_gene: TRBJ2-4
d_gene: .
abundance: once
v_gene: TRBV9
CDR3aa: ASSVDSRPLAKNIQY

j_gene: TRBJ2-2
d_gene: .
abundance: .
v_gene: TRBV7-2
CDR3aa: ASSMSRGTNTGELF

j_gene: TRBJ2-1
d_gene: .
abundance: .
v_gene: TRBV7-2
CDR3aa: ASSLLERGEQF

j_gene: TRBJ2-2
d_gene: .
abundance: .
v_gene: TRBV29-1
CDR3aa: SVVKDSPNTGELF

j_gene: TRBJ2-5
d_gene: TRBD1
abundance: .
v_gene: TRBV4-2
CDR3aa: ASSGDSRETQY

j_gene: TRBJ1-4
d_gene: TRBD1
abundance: .
v_gene: TRBV5-8
CDR3aa: ASRAGQGADEKLF